This T cell receptor (beta chain) comes out of a study of a mutant IDH1 vaccine in newly diagnosed glioma. In the study overall: Patients came in for eight vaccinations, in weeks 1, 3, 5, 7, 11, 15, 19 and 23. Investigators started vaccination 4-6 weeks after radiotherapy alone, or with temozolomide cycles.

Noted time point: week 5, during vaccination. Vaccine doses each comprised 300 ug of mutant IDH1 20-mer peptide, with topical imiquimod. Donors harbored newly found WHO grade 3 or 4 IDH1-mutant, ATRX-lost astrocytomas. Assay used: immunoSEQ multiplex PCR; TCRdb lists only in-frame clones, some missing. The sample shows around 52,000 clones, around 89% of them seen only once. To note about this clone: What it binds is unknown.

The CDR3 runs 13 residues. CDR1 and CDR2 (germline): GTSNPN, SVGIG (reference sequence). After removal of 3 bases from V and 8 bases from J, the junction contained 9 bases not matched to a gene. The sequence derives from a woman in her thirties or forties with glioma. Source: PBMCs, taken from a glioma patient whose treatment included an IDH1 peptide vaccine. The V gene is TRBV30, the J gene TRBJ1-1, with 7 nucleotides matching TRBD1. CDR3 residues: CAWRDDRAGEAFF. CDR3 coding DNA: TGTGCCTGGAGGGACGACAGGGCAGGGGAAGCTTTCTTT.